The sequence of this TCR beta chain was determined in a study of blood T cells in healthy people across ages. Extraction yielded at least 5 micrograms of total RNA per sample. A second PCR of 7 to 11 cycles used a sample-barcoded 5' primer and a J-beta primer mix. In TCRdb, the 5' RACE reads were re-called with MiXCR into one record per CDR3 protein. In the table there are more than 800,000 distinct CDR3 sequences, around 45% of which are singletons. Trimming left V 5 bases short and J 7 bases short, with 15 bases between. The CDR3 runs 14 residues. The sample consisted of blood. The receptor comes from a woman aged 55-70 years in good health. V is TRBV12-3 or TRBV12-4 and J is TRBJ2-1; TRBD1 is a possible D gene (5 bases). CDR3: CASSAAGIWNEQFF. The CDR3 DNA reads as TGTGCCAGCAGTGCGGCAGGGATTTGGAATGAGCAGTTCTTC.